This is a list of T cell receptor beta chains from one sample in a study of blood T cell repertoires in COVID-19. Produced via immunoSEQ multiplex PCR; TCRdb's table is partial and in-frame only. This sample has over 130,000 clones, with around 80% found just once. The sequenced sample consisted of peripheral blood. The receptors here all came from a man in his fifties with acute or convalescent COVID-19. Both conserved end residues are part of each CDR3. D genes are given only for firm matches. Clone size, where shown, is once, few, many, or a class for clones that have expanded.

abundance	v_gene	j_gene	d_gene	CDR3nt	CDR3aa
NA	TRBV9	TRBJ2-2	TRBD2	TGTGCCAGCAGCGAAACTAGCGGGGGGGCCTGGACCGGGGAGCTGTTTTTT	CASSETSGGAWTGELFF
NA	TRBV9	TRBJ1-2	NA	TGTGCCAGCAGCGTAGAGGAAAGGAGTACTGGCTACACCTTC	CASSVEERSTGYTF
once	TRBV5-4	TRBJ1-6	NA	TGTGCCAGCAGCCAACAGGACCGGGGGTCCCTCCACTTT	CASSQQDRGSLHF
NA	TRBV5-6	TRBJ1-6	NA	TGTGCCAGCAGCACCTGGACAGCTTATAATTCACCCCTCCACTTT	CASSTWTAYNSPLHF
NA	TRBV5-6	TRBJ2-2	NA	TGTGCCAGCAGCTTGGGACTATACGGGACCGGGGAGCTGTTTTTT	CASSLGLYGTGELFF
NA	TRBV24-1	TRBJ2-2	TRBD2	TGTGCCACCAGTGATCGGGGGAGGGCCGGGGAGCTGTTTTTT	CATSDRGRAGELFF
few	TRBV30	TRBJ1-2	TRBD1	TGTGCCTGGAGCATAGGACAGGGGGTCGGCTACACCTTC	CAWSIGQGVGYTF
NA	TRBV9	TRBJ2-2	NA	TGTGCCAGCAGGGAAGGGACTGCCGGGGAGCTGTTTTTT	CASREGTAGELFF
NA	TRBV5-1	TRBJ2-4	NA	TGCGCCAGCCTCCGGGGGGCGAAGGGGTCCAAAAACATTCAGTACTTC	CASLRGAKGSKNIQYF
NA	TRBV19	TRBJ2-5	NA	TGTGCCAGCGGGGGGCGGTTGGAGACCCAGTACTTC	CASGGRLETQYF
NA	TRBV2	TRBJ1-5	NA	TGTGCCAGCAGTGAAGCGAGGGAGGGGCCCCAGCATTTT	CASSEAREGPQHF
NA	TRBV11-2	TRBJ2-7	TRBD1	TGTGCCAGCAGCTCAAAGCCGACCGGGACAGGGTCCGACGAGCAGTACTTC	CASSSKPTGTGSDEQYF
NA	TRBV6-6	TRBJ2-5	TRBD2	TGTGCCAGCAGTTACCCAGGGACTAGCAGAGAGACCCAGTACTTC	CASSYPGTSRETQYF
NA	TRBV9	TRBJ2-7	TRBD1	TGTGCCAGCAGCGAGGGGACAGGGGCCTACGAGCAGTACTTC	CASSEGTGAYEQYF
NA	TRBV5-1	TRBJ2-7	NA	TGCGCCAGCAGCTCGGGGAGGACAGGAAGTTACGAGCAGTACTTC	CASSSGRTGSYEQYF
NA	TRBV19	TRBJ2-3	TRBD2	TGTGCCAGTAGTATCCGGGGGGGCGGTGATACGCAGTATTTT	CASSIRGGGDTQYF